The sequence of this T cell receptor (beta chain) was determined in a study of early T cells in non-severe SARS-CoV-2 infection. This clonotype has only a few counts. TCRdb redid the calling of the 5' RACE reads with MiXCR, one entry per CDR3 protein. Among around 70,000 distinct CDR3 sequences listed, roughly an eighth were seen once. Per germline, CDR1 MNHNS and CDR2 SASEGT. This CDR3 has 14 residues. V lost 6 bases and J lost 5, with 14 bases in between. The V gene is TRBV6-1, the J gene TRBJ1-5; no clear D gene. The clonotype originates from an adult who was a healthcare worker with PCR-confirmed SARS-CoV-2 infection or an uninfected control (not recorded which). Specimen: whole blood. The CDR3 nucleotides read TGTGCCAGCAGAGAGGGTATCTCTTATCAGCCCCAGCATTTT. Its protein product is CASREGISYQPQHF.